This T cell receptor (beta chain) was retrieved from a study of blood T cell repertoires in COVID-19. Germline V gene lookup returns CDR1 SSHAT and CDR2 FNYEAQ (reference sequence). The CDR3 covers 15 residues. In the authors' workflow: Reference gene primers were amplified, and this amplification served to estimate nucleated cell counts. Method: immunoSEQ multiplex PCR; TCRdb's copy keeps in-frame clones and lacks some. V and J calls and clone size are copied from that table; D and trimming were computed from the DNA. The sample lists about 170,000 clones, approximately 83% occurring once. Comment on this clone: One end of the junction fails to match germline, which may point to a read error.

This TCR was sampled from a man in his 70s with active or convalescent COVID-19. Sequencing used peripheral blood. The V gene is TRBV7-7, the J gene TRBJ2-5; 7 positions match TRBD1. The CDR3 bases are TGTGCTAGCAGCTTAAAGGGGGCTTTCGAAGAGACCCAGTACTTC. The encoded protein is CASSLKGAFEETQYF. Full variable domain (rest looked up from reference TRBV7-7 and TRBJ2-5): GAGVSQSPRYKVTKRGQDVTLRCDPISSHATLYWYQQALGQGPEFLTYFNYEAQPDKSGLPSDRFSAERPEGSISTLTIQRTEQRDSAMYRCASSLKGAFEETQYFGPGTRLLVL.